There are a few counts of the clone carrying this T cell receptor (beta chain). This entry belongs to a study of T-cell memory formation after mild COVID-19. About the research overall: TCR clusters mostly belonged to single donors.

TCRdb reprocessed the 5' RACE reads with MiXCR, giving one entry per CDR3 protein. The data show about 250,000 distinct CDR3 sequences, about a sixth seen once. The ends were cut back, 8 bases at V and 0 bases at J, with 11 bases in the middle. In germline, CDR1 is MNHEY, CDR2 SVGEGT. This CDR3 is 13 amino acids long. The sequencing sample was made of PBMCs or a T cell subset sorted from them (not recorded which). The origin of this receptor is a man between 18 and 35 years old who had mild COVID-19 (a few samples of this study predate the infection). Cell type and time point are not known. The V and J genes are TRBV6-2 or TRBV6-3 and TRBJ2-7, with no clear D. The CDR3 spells CASRRANSYEQYV. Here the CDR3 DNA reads TGTGCCAGCCGACGTGCTAACTCCTACGAGCAGTACGTC.